This T cell receptor (beta chain) was captured in a study of T cells after yellow fever vaccination. This CDR3 region has 14 residues. Looked up from germline, CDR1 is KGHSH and CDR2 is LQKENI. Trimming stripped 2 bases from V and 4 bases from J, with 9 bases between. This clonotype has a handful of counts. One entry per CDR3 protein results from TCRdb running MiXCR on the 5' RACE reads. The repertoire consists of some 390,000 distinct CDR3 sequences, with 6% to 8% occurring once and the leading ten covering approximately 16%. This TCR derives from a man aged 25-45 years who received the YFV17D yellow fever vaccine. The chain employs TRBV18 and TRBJ1-3; no clear D. Sequencing was performed on PBMCs, taken 5 days after the yellow fever booster vaccination. The CDR3 sequence is CASSPMSEGNTIYF. CDR3 DNA: TGTGCCAGCTCACCAATGTCAGAAGGAAACACCATATATTTT.